Detailed here is one TCR beta chain. Its matching antigen is unknown. This sample also contains other DNA sequences that code for the same CDR3. The data were obtained in a study of shared clonotypes between healthy human individuals. From germline, CDR1 is DFQATT and CDR2 SNEGSKA (reference sequence). V was shortened by 4 bases and J by 0 bases, with 3 bases between the two germline ends. The CDR3 loop spans 11 amino acids. General study findings and limits: Represented genetic and exposure-history diversity was restricted by having few donors. All-four-donor shared clonotypes had higher generation probabilities than non-shared clonotypes did. Naive CD4 clonotypes were shared across a few donors at roughly 5.3%.

Generated by immunoSEQ multiplex PCR, the TCRdb table keeps only in-frame clones and is missing some. The repertoire includes roughly 2,500,000 clones, 93% of them detected once, and roughly 0.36% sits in the top ten. The sequence was obtained from a man between 18 and 29 years old in good health. Some clones in this sample may be carry-over from other donors' samples. This chain connects TRBV20-1 to TRBJ2-5, with unresolved D. Specimen: naive CD4+ T cells from PBMCs. Specified subset: CD45RA+ positively selected. The CDR3 sequence is CSAINQETQYF. CDR3 DNA: TGCAGTGCTATTAACCAAGAGACCCAGTACTTC.